Below, one TCR beta chain is given with its context. Time point denoted: newly diagnosed GD, antithyroid drugs for less than 3 months. Scientists built the TCR library using RNA that was extracted from PBMCs. This entry belongs to a study of regulatory T cells in long-lasting Graves disease. Building of the TCR beta libraries involved iRepertoire HTBI primers and Arm-PCR of CDR3 regions. Each CDR3 protein is one row after TCRdb ran MiXCR on the multiplex PCR reads. The table shows under 800,000 distinct CDR3 sequences, with less than 20% occurring only once. V was clipped by 1 base and J by 8 bases, with 8 bases between them. CDR3 length equals 13 residues. Germline lookup yields CDR1 SGHDN and CDR2 FVKESK. Separately, the same data were catalogued under a study of T cells in Graves' hyperthyroidism and ophthalmopathy. That paper notes: Within blood appeared most thyroid clonotypes that had expanded above 0.001.

The sequences come from peripheral blood mononuclear cells (PBMCs), collected at new diagnosis, from a patient treated with antithyroid drugs. This receptor was obtained from a woman aged 25 to 39 with Graves disease. V usage is TRBV14 and J usage is TRBJ2-2, with D unresolved. The CDR3 region is CASSQASAGELFF. The CDR3 DNA follows: TGTGCCAGCAGCCAAGCTTCAGCGGGGGAGCTGTTTTTT.